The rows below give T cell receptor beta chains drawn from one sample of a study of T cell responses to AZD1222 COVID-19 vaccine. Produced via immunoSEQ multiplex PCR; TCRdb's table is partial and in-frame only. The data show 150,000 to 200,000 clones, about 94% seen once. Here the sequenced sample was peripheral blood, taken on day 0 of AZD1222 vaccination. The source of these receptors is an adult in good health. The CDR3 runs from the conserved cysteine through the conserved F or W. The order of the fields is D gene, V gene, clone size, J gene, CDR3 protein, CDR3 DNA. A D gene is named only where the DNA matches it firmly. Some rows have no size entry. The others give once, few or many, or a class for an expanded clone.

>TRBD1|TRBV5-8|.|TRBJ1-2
CASSSTGTGVFGYTF
TGTGCCAGCAGCTCTACCGGGACAGGGGTTTTTGGCTACACCTTC
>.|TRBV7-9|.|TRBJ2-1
CASTPLSANEQFF
TGTGCCAGCACCCCCCTGTCGGCTAATGAGCAGTTCTTC
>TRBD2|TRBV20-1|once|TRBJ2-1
CSASVAGGPGSEQFF
TGCAGTGCTAGTGTAGCGGGAGGGCCGGGTAGCGAGCAGTTCTTC
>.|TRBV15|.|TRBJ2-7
CATSADSHSPYEQYF
TGTGCCACCAGCGCCGACAGCCATAGTCCCTACGAGCAGTACTTC
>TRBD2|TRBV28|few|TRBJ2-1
CASSLSQREYNEQFF
TGTGCCAGCAGTTTATCTCAGCGGGAGTACAATGAGCAGTTCTTC
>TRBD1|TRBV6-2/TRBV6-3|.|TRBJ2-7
CASSRSGTAYEQYF
TGTGCCAGCAGTAGATCCGGGACAGCTTACGAGCAGTACTTC
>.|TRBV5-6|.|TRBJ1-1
CASSSLGGTEAFF
TGTGCCAGCAGCTCACTGGGGGGCACTGAAGCTTTCTTT
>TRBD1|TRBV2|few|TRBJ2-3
CASIERTGGRGDTQYF
TGTGCCAGCATCGAACGGACAGGGGGCCGGGGAGATACGCAGTATTTT
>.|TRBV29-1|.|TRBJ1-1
CSVRIAEAEAFF
TGCAGCGTTCGGATTGCGGAGGCCGAAGCTTTCTTT
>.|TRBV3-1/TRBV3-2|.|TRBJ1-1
CASSQGGDTEAFF
TGTGCCAGCAGCCAAGGGGGGGACACTGAAGCTTTCTTT
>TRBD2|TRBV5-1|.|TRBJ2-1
CASSLRLAGGEQFF
TGCGCCAGCAGCTTGCGGCTAGCGGGGGGTGAGCAGTTCTTC
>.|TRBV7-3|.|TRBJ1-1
CASSARGGTEAFF
TGTGCCAGCAGCGCGAGGGGAGGCACTGAAGCTTTCTTT
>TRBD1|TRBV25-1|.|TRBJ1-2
CASRGAGGVSTHGYTF
TGTGCCAGCCGGGGGGCAGGGGGCGTATCGACCCATGGCTACACCTTC
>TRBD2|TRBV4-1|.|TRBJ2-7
CASSQVGLAGGRYF
TGCGCCAGCAGCCAGGTGGGACTAGCGGGAGGTCGGTACTTC
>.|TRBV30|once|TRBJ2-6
CAWGGMGSGANVLTF
TGTGCCTGGGGAGGGATGGGGTCTGGGGCCAACGTCCTGACTTTC
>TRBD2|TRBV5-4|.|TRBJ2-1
CASSFYQRGYNEQFF
TGTGCCAGCAGCTTTTACCAGCGGGGTTACAATGAGCAGTTCTTC
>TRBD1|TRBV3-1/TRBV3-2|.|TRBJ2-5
CASSQGQGDETQYF
TGTGCCAGCAGCCAAGGACAGGGTGACGAGACCCAGTACTTC
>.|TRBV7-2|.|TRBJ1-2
CASSLAPRTERDGYTF
TGTGCCAGCAGCTTAGCGCCTAGGACAGAGAGGGATGGCTACACCTTC
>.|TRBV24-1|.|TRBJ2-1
CATSDSSLAPDTFPHEQFF
TGTGCCACCAGTGATTCCAGTCTAGCGCCGGACACCTTCCCCCATGAGCAGTTCTTC
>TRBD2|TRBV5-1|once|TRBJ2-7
CASGWTGGPYEQYF
TGCGCCAGCGGATGGACGGGGGGGCCCTACGAGCAGTACTTC
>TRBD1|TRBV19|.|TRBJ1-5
CASSFPQGANQPQHF
TGTGCCAGTAGTTTCCCACAGGGGGCGAATCAGCCCCAGCATTTT
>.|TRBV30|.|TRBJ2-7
CAGAGEFAEQYF
TGTGCCGGGGCAGGGGAATTCGCCGAGCAGTACTTC
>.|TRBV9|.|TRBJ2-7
CASSGRDTGGEQYF
TGTGCCAGCAGCGGCCGGGACACGGGCGGCGAGCAGTACTTC
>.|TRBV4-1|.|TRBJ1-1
CASSQDLKVNTEAFF
TGCGCCAGCAGCCAAGATTTGAAGGTGAACACTGAAGCTTTCTTT
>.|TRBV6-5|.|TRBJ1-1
CASSKQGNTEAFF
TGTGCCAGCAGTAAACAGGGGAACACTGAAGCTTTCTTT
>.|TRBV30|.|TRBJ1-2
CAWSVGAGEVGGYTF
TGTGCCTGGAGTGTAGGGGCAGGGGAAGTCGGTGGCTACACCTTC
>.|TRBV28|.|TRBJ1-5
CASSIGQTNQPQHF
TGTGCCAGCAGTATCGGACAGACTAATCAGCCCCAGCATTTT
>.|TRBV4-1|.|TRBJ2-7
CASSQGTTYEQYF
TGCGCCAGCAGCCAAGGGACAACCTACGAGCAGTACTTC
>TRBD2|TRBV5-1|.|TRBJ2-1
CASSSTSGAPYNEQFF
TGCGCCAGCAGCTCGACTAGCGGGGCCCCATACAATGAGCAGTTCTTC
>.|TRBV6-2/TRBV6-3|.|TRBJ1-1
CASSYSGGEAFF
TGTGCCAGCAGTTACTCCGGGGGTGAAGCTTTCTTT
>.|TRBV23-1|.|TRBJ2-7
CASSKPSTGGLHEQYF
TGCGCCAGCAGTAAACCTTCTACAGGAGGACTCCACGAGCAGTACTTC
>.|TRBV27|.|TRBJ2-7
CASSTTSSYEQYF
TGTGCCAGCAGCACGACTAGCTCCTACGAGCAGTACTTC
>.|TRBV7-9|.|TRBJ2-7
CASSPQDYSYEQYF
TGTGCCAGCAGCCCGCAGGACTACTCCTACGAGCAGTACTTC
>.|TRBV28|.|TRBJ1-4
CASSPGRVNEKLFF
TGTGCCAGCAGCCCGGGACGGGTAAATGAAAAACTGTTTTTT
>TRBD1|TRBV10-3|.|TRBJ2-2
CAISMGQGKTGELFF
TGTGCCATCTCGATGGGACAGGGGAAGACCGGGGAGCTGTTTTTT
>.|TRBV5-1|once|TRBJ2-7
CASSSDTYYEQYF
TGCGCCAGCAGCTCAGACACTTACTACGAGCAGTACTTC
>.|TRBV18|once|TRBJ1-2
CASSPPERAYGYTF
TGTGCCAGCTCACCACCGGAAAGGGCATATGGCTACACCTTC
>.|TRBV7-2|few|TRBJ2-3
CASSPLRGDTQYF
TGTGCCAGCAGCCCTCTCCGTGGGGATACGCAGTATTTT
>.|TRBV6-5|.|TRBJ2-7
CASSYGTTYEQYF
TGTGCCAGCAGTTACGGGACGACCTACGAGCAGTACTTC
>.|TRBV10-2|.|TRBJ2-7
CASSLSSTYEQYF
TGCGCCAGCTCTTTGTCGTCGACCTACGAGCAGTACTTC
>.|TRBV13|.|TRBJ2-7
CASSSPRDSYEQYF
TGTGCCAGCAGCAGTCCGCGGGACAGCTACGAGCAGTACTTC
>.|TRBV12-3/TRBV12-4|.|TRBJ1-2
CASSFDLNYGYTF
TGTGCCAGCAGTTTTGACCTAAACTATGGCTACACCTTC
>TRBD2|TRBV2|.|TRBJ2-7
CASTEGRLAGVAEQYF
TGTGCCAGCACCGAGGGCCGACTAGCGGGAGTAGCCGAGCAGTACTTC
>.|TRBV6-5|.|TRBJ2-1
CASSYDTTGIYNEQFF
TGTGCCAGCAGTTACGACACCACCGGGATCTACAATGAGCAGTTCTTC